This T cell receptor (beta chain) derives from a study of OX40 agonist ivuxolimab in advanced cancers. Study details: Prior anti-PD-1, anti-PD-L1 or anti-CTLA-4 therapy was allowed; approximately 41% had some.

Assay used: immunoSEQ multiplex PCR; TCRdb lists only in-frame clones, some missing. Of approximately 62,000 clones in the sample, nearly 95% were seen once. Cycle 7 day 1, cycle 4 day 1, and baseline were the timepoints at which blood was sampled. Germline V gives CDR1 SGDLS, CDR2 YYNGEE. Between the trimmed V and J ends, which lost 4 bases and 1 base, there was a span of 9 bases. The CDR3 totals 13 residues. The receptor was derived from an adult with an advanced solid tumor such as melanoma, head and neck, liver or kidney cancer. Here the sequenced sample was CD4+ or CD8+ T cells sorted from blood, taken in a trial of the OX40 agonist ivuxolimab. V and J are TRBV9 and TRBJ2-7, with unresolved D. The CDR3 loop is CASSPSQSYEQYF. DNA of the CDR3: TGTGCCAGCAGCCCGAGTCAATCCTACGAGCAGTACTTC.